This T cell receptor beta chain was sequenced in a study of regulatory T cells in long-lasting Graves disease. Documented time point: newly diagnosed GD, antithyroid drugs for less than 3 months. PBMCs provided the RNA from which the TCR library was made. This CDR3 comprises 15 residues. Germline CDR1 reads SGHVS; CDR2 reads FQNEAQ. V was clipped by 3 bases and J by 3 bases; unmatched bases: 6. For TCR beta, libraries came from iRepertoire HTBI primers and Arm-PCR of CDR3 regions. One entry per CDR3 protein results from TCRdb running MiXCR on the multiplex PCR reads. The sample includes 380,000 or so distinct CDR3 sequences, about 16% of them seen just once. This clonotype was seen a few times. This sample was shared with a second study, whose subject was T cells in Graves' hyperthyroidism and ophthalmopathy. That source reports: Patients were aged 18 to 65, had disease duration under 2 months, and had newly diagnosed hyperthyroidism. Most expanded thyroid clonotypes above 0.001 recurred in blood.

This sequence was found in a woman under 30 with Graves disease. The sample was peripheral blood mononuclear cells (PBMCs), taken at new diagnosis, from a patient treated with antithyroid drugs. This chain joins TRBV7-8 and TRBJ2-3, with 7 bases fitting TRBD2. The chain's CDR3 is CASSLGHGGTDTQYF. CDR3 DNA: TGTGCCAGCAGCTTGGGGCACGGGGGGACAGATACGCAGTATTTT.